A selection of T cell receptor beta chains follows, all from one sample in a study of patients and donors after allogeneic stem cell transplantation. TCRdb recomputed calls from the RT-PCR reads with MiXCR, one row per CDR3 protein. This table has hundreds of thousands of distinct CDR3 sequences, around two fifths appearing once. The sequenced sample was blood, either unsorted or a sorted T cell fraction (not recorded which). These receptor sequences come from a human donor who was either an allogeneic HSCT recipient or a stem cell or donor lymphocyte infusion donor (not recorded which). It is not recorded whose cells these are; they may come from a transplant donor. CDR3s include the opening cysteine and the closing phenylalanine or tryptophan. The D gene is left open where the match is weak. Size values are once, few and many counts, or a class for expanded clones, and some rows have none.

CDR3 protein | CDR3 DNA | D gene | J gene | V gene | clone size
CASSRPRASGTQYF | TGTGCCAGCAGCCGACCCAGGGCCTCGGGGACCCAGTACTTC | NA | TRBJ2-5 | TRBV28 | NA
CASSQETSNTIYF | TGCGCCAGCAGCCAAGAAACCAGTAACACCATATATTTT | NA | TRBJ1-3 | TRBV4-1 | NA
CASSLAPGGITEAFF | TGTGCCAGCAGCTTGGCCCCCGGGGGCATCACTGAAGCTTTCTTT | NA | TRBJ1-1 | TRBV5-5 | NA
CSATQNQGVGANYGYTF | TGCAGTGCTACCCAGAATCAGGGTGTGGGAGCTAACTATGGCTACACCTTC | NA | TRBJ1-2 | TRBV20-1 | NA
CASSQDGTPYYGYTF | TGTGCCAGCAGCCAAGATGGGACCCCCTACTATGGCTACACCTTC | NA | TRBJ1-2 | TRBV4-2 | few
CASSFMYSSTDTQYF | TGTGCCAGCAGCTTTATGTACAGTAGCACAGATACGCAGTATTTT | NA | TRBJ2-3 | TRBV9 | NA
CASSYLFNRGPGRFNGYTF | TGTGCCAGCAGTTACTTATTTAACAGGGGGCCTGGACGCTTCAATGGCTACACCTTC | TRBD1 | TRBJ1-2 | TRBV6-6 | NA
CASGDQGTGNQPQHF | TGTGCCAGCGGGGACCAGGGGACCGGCAATCAGCCCCAGCATTTT | NA | TRBJ1-5 | TRBV27 | NA
CASSFISAGDSNQPQHF | TGTGCCAGCAGTTTTATTTCGGCAGGTGATAGCAATCAGCCCCAGCATTTT | NA | TRBJ1-5 | TRBV12-3/TRBV12-4 | few
CASSDVGGSNQPQHF | TGTGCCAGCAGCGACGTCGGGGGGAGCAATCAGCCCCAGCATTTT | NA | TRBJ1-5 | TRBV25-1 | NA
CASGLTGFGTDTQYF | TGTGCTAGTGGTTTGACAGGGTTTGGAACAGATACGCAGTATTTT | NA | TRBJ2-3 | TRBV12-5 | NA
CASSLSRGALNTEAFF | TGCGCCAGCAGCTTGTCGAGGGGGGCCTTGAACACTGAAGCTTTCTTT | NA | TRBJ1-1 | TRBV5-1 | few
CASSLDRGTYNEQFF | TGTGCCAGCAGCCTGGACAGGGGGACCTACAATGAGCAGTTCTTC | TRBD1 | TRBJ2-1 | TRBV7-9 | few
CASRSRVANTGELFF | TGTGCCAGCAGGTCCAGGGTGGCGAACACCGGGGAGCTGTTTTTT | NA | TRBJ2-2 | TRBV7-9 | NA
CATRSTGRKNGELFF | TGTGCCACCAGGTCGACAGGGAGGAAGAACGGGGAGCTGTTTTTT | NA | TRBJ2-2 | TRBV24-1 | few
CASSLWASGEETQYF | TGCGCCAGCAGCTTGTGGGCTAGCGGTGAAGAGACCCAGTACTTC | TRBD2 | TRBJ2-5 | TRBV5-1 | NA
CASSLGTRGQETQYF | TGTGCCAGCAGCCTCGGGACTAGGGGCCAAGAGACCCAGTACTTC | TRBD2 | TRBJ2-5 | TRBV3-1 | NA
CASSPGPDTQYF | TGTGCCAGCTCACCGGGTCCTGATACGCAGTATTTT | NA | TRBJ2-3 | TRBV18 | few
CSAHSRGRGKNIQYF | TGCAGTGCCCATTCCAGGGGGCGCGGCAAAAACATTCAGTACTTC | TRBD1 | TRBJ2-4 | TRBV20-1 | few
CSAHRDREQYF | TGCAGCGCACACAGGGATCGAGAGCAGTACTTC | NA | TRBJ2-7 | TRBV29-1 | few
CASSPFPGRTSPLHF | TGCGCCAGCAGCCCTTTTCCAGGACGGACGTCACCCCTCCACTTT | NA | TRBJ1-6 | TRBV4-1 | NA
CASSDSTASSYNEQFF | TGTGCCAGCAGTGACTCGACGGCGAGCTCCTACAATGAGCAGTTCTTC | NA | TRBJ2-1 | TRBV6-4 | NA
CASSQTGFGQPQHF | TGTGCCAGCAGTCAGACAGGGTTTGGTCAGCCCCAGCATTTT | TRBD1 | TRBJ1-5 | TRBV12-3/TRBV12-4 | NA
CASSQGHNGYYNEQFF | TGTGCCAGCAGCCAAGGACACAATGGATACTACAATGAGCAGTTCTTC | NA | TRBJ2-1 | TRBV7-2 | few
CASSVQGNEQFF | TGCGCCAGCAGCGTACAGGGCAATGAGCAGTTCTTC | NA | TRBJ2-1 | TRBV5-1 | few
CASSLGQVGELFF | TGTGCCAGCAGCTTAGGACAGGTCGGGGAGCTGTTTTTT | NA | TRBJ2-2 | TRBV7-9 | NA
CSVVSQGDTEAFF | TGCAGCGTTGTGAGTCAGGGGGACACTGAAGCTTTCTTT | TRBD1 | TRBJ1-1 | TRBV29-1 | few
CASSPRGGTDTQYF | TGTGCCAGCAGTCCGCGGGGGGGCACAGATACGCAGTATTTT | TRBD2 | TRBJ2-3 | TRBV28 | few
CASSFTPSYEQYF | TGCGCCAGCAGCTTTACACCCTCCTACGAGCAGTACTTC | NA | TRBJ2-7 | TRBV5-1 | NA
CASSLARGIQETQYF | TGCGCCAGCAGCTTGGCCCGCGGTATCCAAGAGACCCAGTACTTC | NA | TRBJ2-5 | TRBV5-1 | NA
CASSLSGSAQPQHF | TGTGCCAGCAGTTTATCTGGCTCGGCTCAGCCCCAGCATTTT | NA | TRBJ1-5 | TRBV12-3/TRBV12-4 | NA
CASSSGQGNNSPLHF | TGTGCCAGCAGCTCGGGACAGGGTAATAATTCACCCCTCCACTTT | TRBD1 | TRBJ1-6 | TRBV7-2 | few
CASSWAGDTGELFF | TGTGCCAGCAGCTGGGCGGGGGACACCGGGGAGCTGTTTTTT | TRBD2 | TRBJ2-2 | TRBV11-1 | NA
CASSQGGLKETQYF | TGTGCCAGCAGTCAAGGCGGACTAAAGGAGACCCAGTACTTC | NA | TRBJ2-5 | TRBV6-5 | few
CSARGGLGSMDTEAFF | TGCAGTGCTAGAGGAGGCCTCGGGTCCATGGACACTGAAGCTTTCTTT | NA | TRBJ1-1 | TRBV20-1 | NA
CASSFRHLSWVAEAFF | TGTGCCAGCAGCTTTAGACACCTTAGCTGGGTCGCTGAAGCTTTCTTT | NA | TRBJ1-1 | TRBV6-5 | few
CSVVGVHEQYF | TGCAGCGTTGTCGGCGTCCACGAGCAGTACTTC | NA | TRBJ2-7 | TRBV29-1 | NA
CASSQFRGATDTQYF | TGTGCCAGCAGCCAATTCCGGGGGGCCACAGATACGCAGTATTTT | NA | TRBJ2-3 | TRBV3-1 | few
CASGRGTGAYEQYF | TGTGCCAGCGGCCGGGGGACAGGGGCGTACGAGCAGTACTTC | TRBD1 | TRBJ2-7 | TRBV27 | NA
CASSYSTRLGGELFF | TGTGCCAGCAGTTACTCGACCAGGCTCGGCGGGGAGCTGTTTTTT | NA | TRBJ2-2 | TRBV6-5 | NA
CASSPLGNSNQPQHF | TGTGCCAGCAGTCCCCTGGGGAATAGCAATCAGCCCCAGCATTTT | NA | TRBJ1-5 | TRBV27 | NA
CASSKQEADTQYF | TGTGCCAGCAGCAAACAGGAGGCAGATACGCAGTATTTT | NA | TRBJ2-3 | TRBV12-3/TRBV12-4 | NA